This T cell receptor (beta chain) stems from a study of spatial heterogeneity in lung cancer (dated by TCRdb to the late 2010s). About the investigation overall: More beta-chain than alpha-chain transcripts were consistently detected, likely reflecting higher beta-chain transcript abundance. In the raw uncorrected reads, each unique combination of TCR and UMI appeared more than ten times on average. In non-small cell lung cancer, the study quantitatively compared TCR alpha and beta repertoires across several tumor regions, matched nontumor lung, and blood. TCR repertoire features were related to nonsynonymous mutation counts determined by whole-exome sequencing of tumor tissue. Both alpha and beta chains were TCR-sequenced in samples taken at surgery, namely 220 tumor regions, 62 to 65 matched nontumor lung samples and over 55 PBMC samples.

Relative to germline, V is 0 bases shorter and J is 7 bases shorter, with 16 bases between their ends. Reading the germline V gene (reference sequence) gives CDR1 MNHNY and CDR2 SVGAGI. Taken from cysteine to phenylalanine, the CDR3 has 16 residues. This entry keeps only the CDR3 DNA: 48 bases, framed from base 1. The label giving this sample's time point can be read as: sample taken at primary tumor resection. For TCR sequencing, whole RNA was extracted from tumor and nontumor lung tissue, or from cryopreserved PBMC samples, and no cell sorting was done. The donors were about 65 patients from the lung TRACERx cohort who had early-stage, untreated non-small cell lung cancer. Patients were selected for TCR sequencing only if sufficient RNA was available from at least two tumor regions. This clonotype has ten or more counts. Its antigen remains unidentified. No quality values exist for individual bases; no much larger clone is one base distant.

Findings and caveats that apply to the study as a whole: Ubiquitous expanded tumor TCRs were found in blood more often at tumor resection than at routine follow-up. Additional single-cell paired TCR alpha and beta sequencing was considered necessary to confirm, at a functional level, the hypothesis that regional TCRs recognize regional mutations.

The library came from 5' RACE. Sequencing used a NextSeq 500. The TCR library protocol attached a unique molecular identifier to each TCR cDNA molecule to allow correction of PCR and sequencing errors. In the source study's methods: TCR identification, UMI-based error correction and CDR3 extraction were performed with Decombinator tools. Expanded TCRs were defined as those above a frequency of 2 per 1,000, corresponding to the top 1% of the tumor frequency distribution. Each repertoire was subsampled 100 times to 5,000 TCRs, after which Renyi diversity was computed with the R vegan package. CDR3 similarity networks were constructed using string-kernel similarity of amino acid triplets, with links drawn between CDR3s whose pairwise similarity was above 0.82. The public sequencing data were trimmed at Q25 with fastp and processed into clonotypes with MiXCR by TCRdb, which kept only in-frame beta chains. Rows are unified per CDR3 protein, each entry keeping the most common DNA and genes. V and J calls and clone size were set by TCRdb, not the authors. The sample table records 30,000 to 45,000 distinct CDR3 sequences; 4% to 6% of these occur just once. About 30% of the sample is in the top ten clones.

The rearranged chain carries TRBV6-6 and TRBJ2-1; the D gene is perhaps TRBD2, on 6 matching bases. Specimen: PBMCs, collected at surgery. This TCR came from a female donor with early-stage non-small cell lung cancer. The nucleotide sequence is TGTGCCAGCAGTTACTCCGACCGGGACTTCAGGAATGAGCAGTTCTTC. It specifies CASSYSDRDFRNEQFF.